One sample yielded the 10 T cell receptor beta chains listed below, sequenced in a study of blood T cell repertoires in COVID-19. Some clones are missing from TCRdb's copy, which holds only in-frame ones; the method was immunoSEQ multiplex PCR. The sample consists of 200,000 to 250,000 clones, 80% of them appearing once. Sequenced material: PBMCs or T cells enriched from blood (not recorded which). Receptors originate from a man aged 30 to 45 with acute COVID-19.

This clone was picked up a small number of times. This chain joins TRBV6-5 and TRBJ1-1; no reliable D call. Trimming pared 8 bases from V and 0 bases from J, leaving 10 bases between. The CDR3 has 13 amino acids. The germline V gene encodes CDR1 MNHEY and CDR2 SVGAGI. The CDR3 DNA follows: TGTGCCAGCCTGAGTAGAATGAACACTGAAGCTTTCTTT. It codes for CASLSRMNTEAFF.

This sequence joins TRBV27 and TRBJ2-7; D remains unclear. This CDR3 spans 15 amino acids. Trimming took 0 bases from V and 3 from J, leaving 12 bases between them. Germline CDR1 is MNHEY and CDR2 is SMNVEV (reference sequence). DNA for the CDR3: TGTGCCAGCAGTTTATCCCCCAGGATGGTCTACGAGCAGTACTTC. Translated: CASSLSPRMVYEQYF.

The chain carries TRBV19 and TRBJ2-2; 7 positions agree with TRBD1. The length of the CDR3 is 19 residues. Germline V lookup: CDR1 LNHDA, CDR2 SQIVND (reference sequence). V dropped 5 bases and J dropped 0; count of bases not matched to a gene: 15. CDR3: CASSHPRQGILANTGELFF. The CDR3 DNA sequence: TGTGCCAGTAGTCACCCGAGACAGGGTATTTTGGCGAACACCGGGGAGCTGTTTTTT.

There are many counts of this clone. The chain links TRBV30 to TRBJ1-2, with 7 bases that match TRBD1. This CDR3 is 13 amino acids long. Looked up from germline, CDR1 is GTSNPN and CDR2 is SVGIG (reference sequence). V trimming: 4 bases; J trimming: 2 bases; junction bases outside the gene matches: 4. The CDR3 region is CAWKLDRNYGYTF. CDR3 nucleotide sequence: TGTGCCTGGAAGTTGGACAGGAACTATGGCTACACCTTC.

This clone was observed a single time. J is TRBJ1-3 and V is TRBV28, with 9 bases identical to TRBD1. The CDR3 is 13 amino acids. V was pared by 8 bases and J by 4 bases, with 3 bases of the junction left unmatched. Germline lookup yields CDR1 MDHEN and CDR2 SYDVKM. CDR3 DNA sequence: TGTGCCAGCCAGACAGGGGGAGGAAACACCATATATTTT. Encoded protein: CASQTGGGNTIYF.

A few counts support this clone. The chain links TRBV7-3 to TRBJ1-2; 10 bases line up with TRBD1. The CDR3 has 15 amino acids. The germline V gene encodes CDR1 SGHTA and CDR2 FQGTGA. The V segment lost 11 bases and the J segment 1 base; nucleotides outside the gene matches: 10. DNA for the CDR3: TGTGCCGGGAGGGGACAGGGGTCTAATAACTATGGCTACACCTTC. Amino acids: CAGRGQGSNNYGYTF. The full variable domain, completed using reference TRBV7-3 and TRBJ1-2, is GAGVSQTPSNKVTEKGKYVELRCDPISGHTALYWYRQSLGQGPEFLIYFQGTGAADDSGLPNDRFFAVRPEGSVSTLKIQRTERGDSAVYLCAGRGQGSNNYGYTFGSGTRLTVV.

The chain joins TRBV2 to TRBJ2-6, with 11 bases identical to TRBD1. The CDR3 is made up of 16 amino acids. V lost 5 bases, J lost 4 bases, and 4 bases stayed unmatched. The germline CDR1 and CDR2 sequences are SNHLY and FYNNEI. The chain's CDR3 is CASSSGQGAGANVLTF. CDR3 DNA: TGTGCCAGCAGTTCAGGACAGGGGGCAGGGGCCAACGTCCTGACTTTC.

The chain uses TRBV4-1 and TRBJ1-1; D unresolved. The V end was cut by 1 base, the J end by 2 bases, with 11 bases between. Germline lookup yields CDR1 MGHRA and CDR2 YSYEKL. This CDR3 spans 15 amino acids. CDR3 sequence reads: CASSQGRQANTEAFF. CDR3 sequence (DNA): TGCGCCAGCAGCCAAGGCCGGCAGGCCAACACTGAAGCTTTCTTT.

CDR3: CASSQDFSEAFF. In DNA form, the CDR3 reads TGTGCCAGCAGCCAAGATTTCAGTGAAGCTTTCTTT. This chain links TRBV3-1 (or the pseudogene TRBV3-2) with TRBJ1-1, with unresolved D. The CDR3 has 12 amino acids. Per the germline V gene, CDR1 is LGHDT and CDR2 is YNNKEL (reference sequence). Trimming took off 0 bases at V and 7 bases at J, with 6 bases between the two ends.

V gene TRBV10-2 combines with J gene TRBJ2-5; 11 bases fit TRBD2. The ends lost 6 bases at V and 5 bases at J; junction bases unmatched: 11. CDR3 size: 16 residues. Germline V gene sequence: CDR1 WSHSY, CDR2 SAAADI. The CDR3 region has the DNA TGCGCCAGCAGAGGCCCTAGCGGGGGGCCTGGGGAGACCCAGTACTTC. This codes for CASRGPSGGPGETQYF.